A selection of T cell receptor delta chains follows, all from one sample in a study of gamma-delta T cells after stem cell transplantation. TCRdb reran clone calling via CATT on the RT-PCR reads. The sample contains thousands of delta-chain clones, around 1.9% of which appear only once. Sample: gamma-delta T cells. These receptors originate from a human donor. It is not recorded whose cells these are; they may come from a transplant donor. Each CDR3 is given with its conserved first and last residue. A D gene is named only where the DNA matches it firmly. Part of the rows lack a size; the others show once, few, many or a class for expanded clones.

D,size,J,V,length,CDR3,DNA
TRDD3,medium-sized,TRDJ1,TRDV2,17,CACDTLLGDTRPDKLIF,TGTGCCTGTGACACACTCTTGGGGGATACGCGTCCCGATAAACTCATCTTT
.,medium-sized,TRDJ1,TRDV2,19,CACDTVGRDWATDTDKLIF,TGTGCCTGTGACACCGTGGGTAGGGACTGGGCGACAGACACCGATAAACTCATCTTT
TRDD3,large,TRDJ1,TRDV2,21,CACDTVGSTGGLSPLTDKLIF,TGTGCCTGTGACACCGTGGGGAGTACTGGGGGATTGAGTCCTCTCACCGATAAACTCATCTTT
TRDD3,medium-sized,TRDJ1,TRDV2,15,CACDNWGIKTDKLIF,TGTGCCTGTGACAACTGGGGGATAAAAACCGATAAACTCATCTTT
TRDD3,medium-sized,TRDJ1,TRDV2,17,CACDTVGLGDTRSRLIF,TGTGCCTGTGACACCGTTGGGCTGGGGGATACGCGGTCAAGACTCATCTTT
TRDD3,medium-sized,TRDJ1,TRDV2,14,CACDKVGDNDKLIF,TGTGCCTGTGACAAGGTGGGGGACAACGATAAACTCATCTTT
TRDD3,.,TRDJ1,TRDV2,18,CACDAVLGDTQRTDKLIF,TGTGCCTGTGACGCTGTACTGGGGGATACGCAGCGGACCGATAAACTCATCTTT
TRDD3,.,TRDJ1,TRDV2,17,CACDPLVLGDTPDKLIF,TGTGCCTGTGACCCACTTGTCCTGGGGGATACGCCCGATAAACTCATCTTT
.,large,TRDJ1,TRDV2,18,CACDTASIGVGSTDKLIF,TGTGCCTGTGACACTGCCAGCATTGGGGTGGGGTCCACCGATAAACTCATCTTT
TRDD3,few,TRDJ1,TRAV29/DV5,27,CAASERVFPRPFTGGYAPSLYTDKLIF,TGTGCAGCAAGCGAAAGGGTCTTCCCACGGCCCTTTACTGGGGGATACGCTCCATCCTTGTACACCGATAAACTCATCTTT
TRDD3,.,TRDJ1,TRDV2,16,CACDTLGETRTDKLIF,TGTGCCTGTGACACCCTGGGGGAAACCCGGACCGATAAACTCATCTTT
TRDD3,few,TRDJ1,TRDV2,14,CSALLGTYTDKLIF,TGCTCGGCTCTACTGGGGACTTACACCGATAAACTCATCTTT
TRDD3,.,TRDJ1,TRDV2,18,CACDTLVLGDKGADKLIF,TGCGCCTGTGACACGCTCGTACTGGGGGATAAGGGGGCCGATAAACTCATCTTT
TRDD3,.,TRDJ1,TRDV2,17,CACDHILGDPPTDKLIF,TGTGCCTGTGACCACATACTGGGGGATCCACCGACCGATAAACTCATCTTT
TRDD3,medium-sized,TRDJ1,TRDV2,16,CACDVLGDTEADKLIF,TGTGCCTGTGACGTACTGGGGGATACTGAGGCCGATAAACTCATCTTT
TRDD3,few,TRDJ1,TRDV2,17,CACDTLLGALYTDKLIF,TGTGCCTGTGACACATTACTGGGGGCTCTGTACACCGATAAACTCATCTTT
TRDD3,.,TRDJ1,TRDV1,24,CALGELRASSWEGALGDKTDKLIF,TGTGCTCTTGGGGAACTACGTGCCAGCTCGTGGGAGGGGGCACTGGGGGATAAAACCGATAAACTCATCTTT
TRDD3,.,TRDJ1,TRDV2,23,CACDTTPGLLRLGDTRSTDKLIF,TGTGCCTGTGACACGACCCCCGGCCTTCTTAGACTGGGGGATACGCGATCCACCGATAAACTCATCTTT
TRDD3,.,TRDJ1,TRDV1,22,CALGDPPFHHQYWGIRTDKLIF,TGTGCTCTTGGGGATCCGCCGTTCCATCACCAATACTGGGGGATACGGACCGATAAACTCATCTTT
TRDD3,.,TRDJ1,TRDV2,18,CACDFVLGDTAYTDKLIF,TGTGCCTGTGACTTCGTACTGGGGGATACGGCGTACACCGATAAACTCATCTTT
TRDD3,medium-sized,TRDJ1,TRDV2,19,CACDPLGGDTLRYTDKLIF,TGTGCCTGTGACCCCCTAGGGGGGGATACGCTGAGGTACACCGATAAACTCATCTTT
TRDD3,medium-sized,TRDJ1,TRDV2,18,CACETLNTGGYNTDKLIF,TGTGCCTGTGAGACCCTTAATACTGGGGGATACAACACCGATAAACTCATCTTT
TRDD3,medium-sized,TRDJ1,TRDV2,20,CACDPVRIGGYGENTDKLIF,TGTGCCTGTGACCCAGTAAGAATTGGGGGATACGGCGAGAACACCGATAAACTCATCTTT
TRDD3,few,TRDJ1,TRDV2,15,CACDRLGDPRDKLIF,TGTGCCTGTGACCGACTGGGGGATCCTCGCGATAAACTCATCTTT
TRDD3,few,TRDJ1,TRDV2,16,CACDKLGDTQSDKLIF,TGTGCCTGTGACAAGCTGGGGGATACGCAATCCGATAAACTCATCTTT
TRDD3,few,TRDJ3,TRDV2,20,CACDTPSGGSTSWDTRQMFF,TGTGCCTGTGACACACCCTCTGGGGGATCCACCTCCTGGGACACCCGACAGATGTTTTTC
TRDD3,.,TRDJ1,TRDV2,21,CACDNLERILLGDKGLDKLIF,TGTGCCTGTGACAACCTTGAAAGGATCTTACTGGGGGATAAGGGGCTCGATAAACTCATCTTT
TRDD3,few,TRDJ1,TRDV2,16,CACDRLGAVYTDKLIF,TGTGCCTGTGACAGACTGGGGGCCGTGTACACCGATAAACTCATCTTT
TRDD3,medium-sized,TRDJ3,TRDV2,18,CACDPTGESSWDTRQMFF,TGTGCCTGTGACCCTACTGGGGAAAGCTCCTGGGACACCCGACAGATGTTTTTC
TRDD3,.,TRDJ1,TRDV2,21,CACDTVQGFPTGGQYTDKLIF,TGTGCCTGTGACACCGTACAGGGGTTCCCTACTGGGGGTCAGTACACCGATAAACTCATCTTT
TRDD3,medium-sized,TRDJ1,TRDV2,17,CACDTITGGYVSDKLIF,TGTGCCTGTGACACCATTACTGGGGGATACGTCTCTGATAAACTCATCTTT
TRDD3,large,TRDJ3,TRDV2,20,CACDTPSGGSSSWDTRQMFF,TGTGCCTGTGACACACCCTCTGGGGGATCGAGCTCCTGGGACACCCGACAGATGTTTTTC
TRDD3,.,TRDJ2,TRDV2,17,CACDNLLGDGGTAQLFF,TGTGCCTGTGACAACTTACTGGGGGATGGGGGGACAGCACAACTCTTCTTT
.,medium-sized,TRDJ1,TRAV29/DV5,19,CSVLLCSTSSRLGDRALIF,.
.,medium-sized,TRDJ1,TRDV2,15,CACVPLLGDTDKLIF,TGTGCCTGCGTTCCTTTATTGGGAGACACCGATAAACTCATCTTT
TRDD3,few,TRDJ1,TRDV2,14,CACDTWGIPDKLIF,TGTGCCTGTGACACCTGGGGGATCCCCGATAAACTCATCTTT
TRDD3,.,TRDJ1,TRDV2,13,CACDNLGEDKLIF,TGTGCCTGTGACAATCTGGGGGAAGATAAACTCATCTTT
TRDD3,large,TRDJ1,TRDV2,16,CACDALTGGYADKLIF,TGTGCCTGTGACGCATTAACTGGGGGATACGCCGATAAACTCATCTTT
.,few,TRDJ1,TRDV2,13,CACDSLGSGKLIF,TGTGCCTGTGACAGTCTGGGGTCTGGTAAACTCATCTTT
.,few,TRDJ3,TRDV2,19,CACDTVGGVASWDTRQMFF,TGTGCCTGTGACACCGTAGGGGGAGTGGCCTCCTGGGACACCCGACAGATGTTTTTC
TRDD3,many,TRDJ1,TRDV2,18,CACDTLLGDPRYTDKLIF,TGTGCCTGTGACACTTTACTGGGGGACCCGAGGTACACCGATAAACTCATCTTT
TRDD3,.,TRDJ1,TRDV2,17,CACDFLGDPSHTDKLIF,TGTGCCTGCGATTTCCTGGGGGATCCGTCCCACACCGATAAACTCATCTTT
TRDD3,.,TRDJ3,TRDV2,21,CACDTLVLGDKSSWDTRQMFF,TGTGCCTGTGACACCTTAGTACTGGGGGATAAGAGCTCCTGGGACACCCGACAGATGTTTTTC
TRDD3,medium-sized,TRDJ1,TRDV2,18,CACDPMVGETPYTDKLIF,TGTGCCTGTGACCCCATGGTGGGGGAAACCCCCTACACCGATAAACTCATCTTT
TRDD3,medium-sized,TRDJ1,TRDV2,17,CACDTLTGGRLTDKLIF,TGTGCCTGTGACACACTAACTGGGGGACGACTCACCGATAAACTCATCTTT
TRDD3,.,TRDJ3,TRDV2,22,CACDQVLGDTQTSSWDTRQMFF,TGTGCCTGTGACCAAGTACTGGGGGATACGCAGACCAGCTCCTGGGACACCCGACAGATGTTTTTC
TRDD3,.,TRDJ1,TRDV2,17,CACDSLGDTAGTDKLIF,TGTGCCTGTGACTCACTGGGGGATACAGCGGGCACCGATAAACTCATCTTT
.,medium-sized,TRDJ1,TRDV2,18,CACDTVRSSWGNTDKLIF,TGTGCCTGTGACACCGTTCGCTCCAGCTGGGGAAACACCGATAAACTCATCTTT
TRDD3,medium-sized,TRDJ1,TRDV2,18,CACDPLLGEHYHTDKLIF,TGTGCCTGTGATCCTTTACTGGGGGAACACTACCACACCGATAAACTCATCTTT
TRDD3,few,TRDJ1,TRDV2,17,CACDTVGGYARTDKLIF,TGTGCCTGTGACACCGTTGGGGGATACGCGAGAACCGATAAACTCATCTTT
.,medium-sized,TRDJ3,TRDV2,19,CACDTPGMSSSWDTRQMFF,TGTGCCTGTGACACGCCGGGGATGTCCTCCTCCTGGGACACCCGACAGATGTTTTTC
.,medium-sized,TRDJ3,TRDV2,18,CACDTAGDSSWDTRQMFF,TGTGCCTGTGACACCGCCGGGGACAGCTCCTGGGACACCCGACAGATGTTTTTC
TRDD3,medium-sized,TRDJ3,TRDV2,19,CACDTAGIPGSWDTRQMFF,TGTGCCTGTGACACCGCTGGGATACCGGGCTCCTGGGACACCCGACAGATGTTTTTC
TRDD3,.,TRDJ1,TRDV2,17,CACDTVGLGERFDKLIF,TGTGCCTGTGACACCGTGGGACTGGGGGAACGATTCGATAAACTCATCTTT
.,few,TRDJ1,TRDV2,14,CACDAVGYTDKLIF,TGTGCCTGTGACGCGGTGGGGTACACCGATAAACTTATCTTT
TRDD3,.,TRDJ1,TRDV2,18,CACDTVLGDTLSTDKLIF,TGTGCCTGTGACACCGTGCTGGGGGATACGCTTAGCACCGATAAACTCATCTTT
.,medium-sized,TRDJ1,TRDV2,14,CACDTVRGPNPLIF,TGTGCCTGTGACACCGTCCGGGGGCCCAACCCGCTGATCTTT
TRDD3,.,TRDJ1,TRDV2,19,CACDTVQLGDTLSTDKLIF,TGTGCCTGTGACACCGTCCAACTGGGGGATACGCTTAGCACCGATAAACTCATCTTT
TRDD3,.,TRDJ1,TRDV2,17,CACDQVLGDTQSDKLIF,TGTGCCTGTGACCAAGTACTGGGGGATACGCAATCCGATAAACTCATCTTT
TRDD3,.,TRDJ1,TRDV2,20,CACDTVGLGDTPKGSDKLIF,TGTGCCTGTGACACCGTAGGGCTGGGGGATACGCCTAAAGGCTCCGATAAACTCATCTTT